This T cell receptor beta chain was recovered during a study of T cell repertoires in cytomegalovirus infection (dated by TCRdb to about 2019). Concerning the study at large: Recently identified HLA-C-restricted CMV epitopes, whose presentation resists viral immunomodulation, were targeted by peptide stimulations together with well-studied HLA-B-restricted epitopes. Donor HLA type was relevant to the analysis, as public TCR beta signatures indicated carriage of CMV infection together with the matching HLA type. Results the study describes overall, beyond this receptor: In both this cohort and an independent cohort of 352 donors, the cumulative frequency of public TCR beta family members distinguished carriers of CMV infection plus the relevant HLA type. The ex vivo response was dominated by HLA-C-restricted CMV-specific TCR beta clonotypes, which also provided the single most frequent clonotype in two of eight donors.

Sample treatment or condition, as interpreted from the label and publication: in vitro stimulation with specific CMV peptide epitopes to enrich CMV-specific T cells. Per the germline V gene, MGHRA is the CDR1 and YSYEKL is the CDR2. The cysteine opens and the phenylalanine closes a CDR3 of 15 amino acids. Only CDR3 DNA remains: 45 bases, in frame from the first base. V is cut by 2 bases and J by 0 bases, and the space between the germline ends is 10 bases. For this clonotype: Its cognate antigen has yet to be identified. Base-call qualities are not available, and no considerably larger clone is one nucleotide away.

The reads were generated on an Illumina HiSeq 1500. The public reads were reprocessed in TCRdb via fastp at Q25 and MiXCR, keeping in-frame beta chains. Each entry merges the rows of one CDR3 protein and shows their most common DNA and genes. For this sample there are 250,000 to 400,000 distinct CDR3 sequences; just under 25% appear just once. The ten biggest clones cover 13% of the sample. The sequences come from cultured PBMCs, collected from culture after CMV antigen stimulation. Recombination linked TRBV4-1 to TRBJ1-1; D gene: possibly TRBD1, on 5 matching bases. The sequence came from a human donor in good health (CMV status not recorded). Some clones in this sample may be carry-over from other donors' samples. The CDR3 loop reads CASSQNQGVNTEAFF. DNA sequence: TGCGCCAGCAGCCAAAATCAGGGAGTGAACACTGAAGCTTTCTTT.